A single sample gave rise to the 19 T cell receptor beta chains below, sequenced in a study of T cell changes during pregnancy in multiple sclerosis. The method was immunoSEQ multiplex PCR; TCRdb's version includes in-frame clones alone and lacks a portion of them. Of more than 75,000 clones listed, just under 95% are singletons. Sequences were derived from peripheral blood, sampled in the first trimester of pregnancy. The origin of the receptors is a female donor with multiple sclerosis, enrolled in a pregnancy study.

Only one count was recorded for this clone. The chain carries TRBV25-1 and TRBJ1-1, with 11 bases that match TRBD1. The germline V gene has CDR1 MGHDK and CDR2 SYGVNS. The CDR3 runs to 15 residues. The junction had 2 bases not matched to a gene; V was cut back by 1 base and J by 4 bases. The CDR3 reads CASSESGQGATEAFF. DNA for the CDR3: TGTGCCAGCAGTGAATCAGGACAGGGGGCCACTGAAGCTTTCTTT.

The CDR3 nucleotides read TGTGCCAGCAGTCCGGACAGGGGACTCAGGGAGCAGTACTTC. Protein product: CASSPDRGLREQYF. J is TRBJ2-7 and V is TRBV27; TRBD1 matches at 9 bases. This CDR3 contains 14 residues. The ends lost 5 bases at V and 7 bases at J; junction bases unmatched: 9. Per the germline V gene, CDR1 is MNHEY and CDR2 is SMNVEV (reference sequence).

The chain recombines TRBV5-1 with TRBJ2-6, with unresolved D. The length of the CDR3 is 16 residues. Looked up from germline, CDR1 is SGHRS and CDR2 is YFSETQ. With 4 bases removed from V and 1 base from J, the gap between germline ends came to 12 bases. CDR3 coding DNA: TGCGCCAGCAGCCCATCGGGTTTGTCTGGGGCCAACGTCCTGACTTTC. It specifies CASSPSGLSGANVLTF.

This rearrangement joins TRBV5-1 to TRBJ2-5; D is unresolved. This CDR3 contains 11 residues. Germline loops: CDR1 SGHRS, CDR2 YFSETQ. Trimming stripped 3 bases from V and 3 bases from J, with 3 bases between. DNA of the CDR3: TGCGCCAGCAGCTATAAAGAGACCCAGTACTTC. This gives the protein CASSYKETQYF.

The chain joins TRBV5-1 to TRBJ1-2, with 7 nucleotides matching TRBD1. Looked up from germline, CDR1 is SGHRS and CDR2 is YFSETQ. The CDR3 is 16 residues long. V shed 2 bases and J 2 bases; nucleotides not matched to a gene: 9. The CDR3 loop reads CASSFTPGQKNYGYTF. DNA for the CDR3: TGCGCCAGCAGCTTCACACCGGGACAGAAAAACTATGGCTACACCTTC.

The gene calls are TRBV2 and TRBJ1-1, with D possibly TRBD1 on 6 matching bases. The germline V gene has CDR1 SNHLY and CDR2 FYNNEI. The ends were cut back, 4 bases at V and 4 bases at J, with 13 bases in the middle. The CDR3 extends over 14 amino acids. The CDR3 DNA follows: TGTGCCAGCAGTGGCCTAGGGGGGGGCACTGAAGCTTTCTTT. It specifies CASSGLGGGTEAFF. Full variable domain (outside the CDR3, taken from reference TRBV2 and TRBJ1-1): EPEVTQTPSHQVTQMGQEVILRCVPISNHLYFYWYRQILGQKVEFLVSFYNNEISEKSEIFDDQFSVERPDGSNFTLKIRSTKLEDSAMYFCASSGLGGGTEAFFGQGTRLTVV.

This chain links TRBV13 with TRBJ2-1; the D gene is possibly TRBD2 (6 bases). The ends were cut back, 2 bases at V and 2 bases at J, with 10 bases in the middle. Germline CDR1 reads PRHDT; CDR2 reads FYEKMQ (reference sequence). This CDR3 region has 15 residues. CDR3 sequence reads: CASSLTREAYNEQFF. Written as DNA, the CDR3 is TGTGCCAGCAGCTTAACGCGGGAAGCCTACAATGAGCAGTTCTTC.

The genes are TRBV5-1 and TRBJ2-7, with TRBD2 as a possible D gene (6 bases). Trimming pared 4 bases from V and 0 bases from J, leaving 17 bases between. The CDR3 runs 16 residues. Germline assignment: CDR1 SGHRS and CDR2 YFSETQ. The CDR3 region is CASSRDGGRSSYEQYF. CDR3 nucleotide sequence: TGCGCCAGCAGCCGGGACGGGGGAAGGAGCTCCTACGAGCAGTACTTC.

This chain uses TRBV5-1 with TRBJ1-2; weak D call: TRBD1 (6 bases). The germline V gene encodes CDR1 SGHRS and CDR2 YFSETQ. This CDR3 comprises 15 residues. Trimming left V 7 bases short and J 4 bases short, with 20 bases between. The CDR3 loop is CASRRDGGRSYGYTF. The DNA for the CDR3 is TGCGCCAGCCGCAGGGACGGGGGGCGAAGCTATGGCTACACCTTC.

J is TRBJ2-1 and V is TRBV9; D is possibly TRBD1 (5 bases). The CDR3 sequence is 11 residues long. V lost 5 bases and J lost 15, with 15 bases in between. The germline V gene has CDR1 SGDLS and CDR2 YYNGEE. CDR3 loop: CASRAGQRWFF. Written as DNA, the CDR3 is TGTGCCAGCAGGGCTGGACAAAGATGGTTCTTC. Full variable domain (remainder filled in from reference TRBV9 and TRBJ2-1): DSGVTQTPKHLITATGQRVTLRCSPRSGDLSVYWYQQSLDQGLQFLIQYYNGEERAKGNILERFSAQQFPDLHSELNLSSLELGDSALYFCASRAGQRWFFGPGTRLTVL.

The genes are TRBV7-6 and TRBJ2-1; 12 positions match TRBD2. The CDR3 runs 18 residues. After removal of 1 base from V and 6 bases from J, the junction contained 10 bases not matched to a gene. Germline loops: CDR1 SGHVS, CDR2 FNYEAQ. CDR3 nucleotides: TGTGCCAGCAGCTTAGTATGGAGACTAGCGGGAGAACGCAATGAGCAGTTCTTC. Translation gives CASSLVWRLAGERNEQFF.

This chain joins TRBV4-1 and TRBJ2-1, with 7 bases aligning to TRBD2. The J segment lost 10 bases and the V segment lost 1 base, leaving 16 bases of the junction unmatched. Germline assignment: CDR1 MGHRA and CDR2 YSYEKL. The CDR3 consists of 17 residues. The CDR3 sequence is CASSQVNLGLDRGEQFF. The CDR3, as DNA: TGCGCCAGCAGCCAAGTGAACCTAGGACTAGATCGCGGGGAGCAGTTCTTC.

The rearrangement joins TRBV5-1 to TRBJ1-2; D possibly corresponds to TRBD1 (6 bases). CDR3 length: 14 amino acids. V lost 4 bases and J lost 4, with 14 bases in between. Germline CDR1 SGHRS, CDR2 YFSETQ. CDR3 nucleotides: TGCGCCAGCAGCGTGGACAGCTTTTCCTATGGCTACACCTTC. Its protein product is CASSVDSFSYGYTF.

This rearrangement joins TRBV7-9 to TRBJ2-1, with TRBD1 matching over 8 bases. This CDR3 has 17 amino acids. Germline CDR1 and CDR2: SEHNR and FQNEAQ (reference sequence). J was trimmed by 8 bases and V by 2 bases; bases with no gene match: 14. CDR3 sequence (DNA): TGTGCCAGCAGCTTATATAGACGGACAGGGATCATGGATGAGCAGTTCTTC. This sequence encodes CASSLYRRTGIMDEQFF.

The chain links TRBV7-2 to TRBJ1-2; TRBD1 matches 8 bases. With 1 base clipped from V and 4 bases from J, the junction kept 5 bases outside the gene matches. Germline V CDR1 and CDR2: SGHTA, FQGNSA. CDR3 size: 15 residues. The CDR3 spells CASSLGQGATYGYTF. The CDR3 DNA reads as TGTGCCAGCAGCTTAGGGCAGGGGGCAACCTATGGCTACACCTTC.

This chain uses TRBV5-1 with TRBJ1-5; weak D call: TRBD1 (5 bases). This CDR3 has 17 residues. The V end lost 0 bases, the J end lost 4 bases, and 17 bases lay between the germline ends. Per the germline V gene, CDR1 is SGHRS and CDR2 is YFSETQ. DNA for the CDR3: TGCGCCAGCAGCTTGGGCCCACTCCCCAGGGAAAATCAGCCCCAGCATTTT. This codes for CASSLGPLPRENQPQHF.

V usage is TRBV19 and J usage is TRBJ1-4; D is undetermined. The germline gives CDR1 LNHDA, CDR2 SQIVND (reference sequence). Deletions cut 3 bases from V and 4 bases from J, with 15 bases between. This CDR3 contains 16 residues. The chain's CDR3 is CASSMGTLRYNEKLFF. CDR3 coding DNA: TGTGCCAGTAGTATGGGCACCCTGCGCTATAATGAAAAACTGTTTTTT.

This clone showed up just once. The chain has TRBV9 and TRBJ2-5, with TRBD2 matching over 11 bases. The CDR3 has 17 residues. The V segment lost 0 bases and the J segment 5 bases; nucleotides outside the gene matches: 9. Germline V gives CDR1 SGDLS, CDR2 YYNGEE. The CDR3 coding sequence is TGTGCCAGCAGCGTAGGGGCTAGCGGGGGGCCGGGGGAGACCCAGTACTTC. As protein: CASSVGASGGPGETQYF. The entire variable domain, with the rest obtained from reference TRBV9 and TRBJ2-5, is as follows: DSGVTQTPKHLITATGQRVTLRCSPRSGDLSVYWYQQSLDQGLQFLIQYYNGEERAKGNILERFSAQQFPDLHSELNLSSLELGDSALYFCASSVGASGGPGETQYFGPGTRLLVL.

The chain combines TRBV7-3 with TRBJ2-7, with 8 bases matching TRBD2. V trimming: 4 bases; J trimming: 4 bases; junction bases outside the gene matches: 6. The CDR3 loop spans 14 amino acids. CDR1 SGHTA and CDR2 FQGTGA come from the germline V gene. The CDR3 protein is CASSSKRGPYEQYF. The CDR3 nucleotides are TGTGCCAGCAGCTCTAAGCGGGGGCCTTACGAGCAGTACTTC.